These T cell receptor beta chains were read from a single sample in a study of naive and memory T cell subsets. MiXCR, applied by TCRdb to the UMI-ligation and nested PCR reads, yields one record per CDR3 protein. The data show 130,000 to 150,000 distinct CDR3 sequences, more than 15% seen once. The sample was naive CD4+ T cells from blood. Receptors originate from a human donor in good health. Both conserved end residues are part of each CDR3. The D gene is left open where the match is weak. The listing skips clone size in some rows; elsewhere it reads once, few, many or a size class.

D gene	V gene	J gene	clone size	CDR3 DNA	CDR3 protein
TRBD2	TRBV3-1	TRBJ2-1	NA	TGTGCCAGCAGCCAAGATAGTTTAGCGGGATATGAGCAGTTCTTC	CASSQDSLAGYEQFF
TRBD2	TRBV27	TRBJ2-2	NA	TGTGCCAGCAGTTTCCGGGAGGGTCTCGGCCCCGGGGAGCTGTTTTTT	CASSFREGLGPGELFF
NA	TRBV12-3/TRBV12-4	TRBJ1-5	few	TGTGCCAGCAGTCCCGCCCGGAACAAGGCCAATCAGCCCCAGCATTTT	CASSPARNKANQPQHF
NA	TRBV5-1	TRBJ1-2	few	TGCGCCAGCAGCCAGCTTGCGGAGAGTGGCTACACCTTC	CASSQLAESGYTF
NA	TRBV19	TRBJ1-5	NA	TGTGCCAGTAGTTCCCCCGGCAGGGGTGGCAATCAGCCCCAGCATTTT	CASSSPGRGGNQPQHF
NA	TRBV5-4	TRBJ2-7	few	TGTGCCAGCACCTCTGGGCCCCGAACCGGCTACTACGAGCAGTACTTC	CASTSGPRTGYYEQYF
TRBD2	TRBV3-1	TRBJ2-7	NA	TGTGCCAGCAGCCAACTAGCGGGAGGCAACGAGCAGTACTTC	CASSQLAGGNEQYF
NA	TRBV7-9	TRBJ1-3	NA	TGTGCCAGCAGCTTCCGGGACACTCTTTCCTCTGGAAACACCATATATTTT	CASSFRDTLSSGNTIYF
NA	TRBV12-3/TRBV12-4	TRBJ1-5	NA	TGTGCCAGCAGTTTAGGGGGCTCTAGCAATCAGCCCCAGCATTTT	CASSLGGSSNQPQHF
TRBD2	TRBV5-4	TRBJ2-7	NA	TGTGCCAGCAGCTTGCTAGCGGGAGGTTACGAGCAGTACTTC	CASSLLAGGYEQYF
TRBD2	TRBV3-1	TRBJ2-5	NA	TGTGCCAGCAGCCCTAAGCCGGCCCTAGCGGGACAAGAGACCCAGTACTTC	CASSPKPALAGQETQYF
NA	TRBV20-1	TRBJ2-6	NA	TGCAGTGCTAGAGACAGGAACTCTGGGGCCAACGTCCTGACTTTC	CSARDRNSGANVLTF
NA	TRBV20-1	TRBJ1-5	NA	TGCAGTGCTAGAGTACAGGGATCCTATAGCAATCAGCCCCAGCATTTT	CSARVQGSYSNQPQHF
NA	TRBV20-1	TRBJ2-2	NA	TGCAGTGCTCTCCCGCCGAACCTGGGGGCCGGGGAGCTGTTTTTT	CSALPPNLGAGELFF
NA	TRBV28	TRBJ2-7	NA	TGTGCCAGCACAGACTACTCCTACGAGCAGTACTTC	CASTDYSYEQYF